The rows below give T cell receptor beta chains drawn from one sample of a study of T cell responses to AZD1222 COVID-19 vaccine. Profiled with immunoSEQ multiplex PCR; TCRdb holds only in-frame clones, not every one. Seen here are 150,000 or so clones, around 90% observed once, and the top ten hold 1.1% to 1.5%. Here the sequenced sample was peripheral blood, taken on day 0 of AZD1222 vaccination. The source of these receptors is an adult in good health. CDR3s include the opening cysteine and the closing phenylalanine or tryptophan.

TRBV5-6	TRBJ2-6	CASSLRRETGANVLTF
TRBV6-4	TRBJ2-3	CASSDGSSSGADTQYF
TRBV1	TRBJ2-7	CTSSQARQGECSYEQYF
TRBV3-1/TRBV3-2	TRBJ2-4	CASSMGLAVNIQYF
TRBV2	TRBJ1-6	CASSQQGDNSPLHF
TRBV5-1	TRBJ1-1	CASSSLGQGNTEAFF
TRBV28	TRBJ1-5	CASSFGGRKNQPQHF
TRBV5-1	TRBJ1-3	CASSLDPQGTFSGNTIYF
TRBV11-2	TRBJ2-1	CASSPEALSYNEQFF
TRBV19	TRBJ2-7	CASSPTGSERYF
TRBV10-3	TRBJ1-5	CAIQDRVGQPQHF
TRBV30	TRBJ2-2	CAWSRRSGELFF
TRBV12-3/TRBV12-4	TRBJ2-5	CASSLGAETQYF
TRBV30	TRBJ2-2	CAWSSGNSVGTGELFF
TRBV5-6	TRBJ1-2	CASSLEQGFLRGYTF
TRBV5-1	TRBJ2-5	CASSLGTGSPQETQYF
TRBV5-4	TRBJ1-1	CASSPGQRLNTEAFF
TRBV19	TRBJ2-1	CASLGQWGSYNEQFF
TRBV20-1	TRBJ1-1	CSAGGGNTEAFF
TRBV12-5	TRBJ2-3	CASGLVSSTDTQYF
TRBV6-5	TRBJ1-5	CASSLTGEGNQPQHF
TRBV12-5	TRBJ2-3	CASGLVPGDTDTQYF
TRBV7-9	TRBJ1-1	CASSLQGINTEAFF
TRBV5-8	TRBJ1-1	CASSLVLSGGPTEAFF
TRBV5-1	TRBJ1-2	CASSSGQGRGYTF
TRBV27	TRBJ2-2	CASTPQPPRNTGELFF
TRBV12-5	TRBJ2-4	CASGLVQGRAKNIQYF
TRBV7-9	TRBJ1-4	CASSLPGRTEKLFF
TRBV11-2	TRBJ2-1	CASSLGWSALAGYNEQFF
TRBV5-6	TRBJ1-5	CASSLKRGGGNQPQHF
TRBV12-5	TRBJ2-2	CASGQLAGGPTGELFF
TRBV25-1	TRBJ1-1	CASSRTGANTEAFF
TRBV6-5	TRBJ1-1	CASRADTALVGEAFF
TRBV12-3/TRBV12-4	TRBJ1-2	CASSRTGNNGYTF
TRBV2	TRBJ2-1	CASSRLAAEYNEQFF
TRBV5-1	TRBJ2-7	CASSFLGRPYEQYF
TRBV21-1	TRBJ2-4	CARGGSAKNIQYF
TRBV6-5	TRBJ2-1	CASRSGRLYNEQFF
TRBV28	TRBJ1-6	CASSPSRGPYNSPLHF
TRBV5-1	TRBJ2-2	CASSSGRQGVNTGELFF
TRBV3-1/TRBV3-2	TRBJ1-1	CASSQGGPNTEAFF
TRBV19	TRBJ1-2	CASSDWTAANYGYTF
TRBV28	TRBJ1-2	CASFDRGDYGYTF
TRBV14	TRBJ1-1	CASSPSLGGAEAFF
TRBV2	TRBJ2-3	CASRLQGLGTDTQYF
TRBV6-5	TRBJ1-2	CASRSGQADGYTF
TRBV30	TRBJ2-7	CAWSLSEYEQYF
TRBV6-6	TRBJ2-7	CASSGQGGEQYF
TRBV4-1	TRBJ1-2	CASSQGPGVNYGYTF